One sample yielded the 13 T cell receptor beta chains listed below, sequenced in a study of blood T cell repertoires in COVID-19. Only in-frame clones appear in the TCRdb table, and some are missing; sequencing was by immunoSEQ multiplex PCR. The sample contains around 250,000 clones, more than 75% of which appear only once. Sequenced: peripheral blood. The source is a man of 80 years or more with acute or convalescent COVID-19.

The V call is TRBV18, the J call TRBJ1-3, with 10 bases identical to TRBD1. This CDR3 comprises 16 residues. The V segment lost 3 bases and the J segment 2 bases; nucleotides outside the gene matches: 4. From germline, CDR1 is KGHSH and CDR2 LQKENI. This CDR3 is CASSPGGTGAGNTIYF. The DNA of the CDR3 is TGTGCCAGCTCACCGGGCGGGACAGGGGCTGGAAACACCATATATTTT.

The gene calls are TRBV29-1 and TRBJ2-1; 13 bases fit TRBD2. Germline V gene sequence: CDR1 SQVTM, CDR2 ANQGSEA. V shed 3 bases and J 0 bases; nucleotides not matched to a gene: 8. This CDR3 spans 18 amino acids. CDR3: CSVEGGLAGSSSYNEQFF. DNA for the CDR3: TGCAGCGTTGAGGGGGGACTAGCGGGGAGTAGCTCCTACAATGAGCAGTTCTTC.

In this sample, this clone turned up a few times. The chain combines TRBV27 with TRBJ1-1, with D hard to call. V shed 5 bases and J shed 0 bases, with 10 bases lying between them. CDR1 MNHEY and CDR2 SMNVEV come from the germline V gene (reference sequence). CDR3 size: 14 residues. The CDR3 is CASSGRLLNTEAFF. The CDR3, as DNA: TGTGCCAGCAGTGGCAGACTCTTGAACACTGAAGCTTTCTTT.

In its sample, this clone was seen once. The V and J genes are TRBV4-2 and TRBJ1-4; 7 positions match TRBD1. The germline gives CDR1 LGHNA, CDR2 YNFKEQ. The CDR3 is made up of 14 amino acids. V lost 1 base to trimming and J lost 7 bases; unmatched junction nucleotides: 3. CDR3 nucleotide sequence: TGTGCCAGCAGCCAAGGACAGGGTGGTGAAAAACTGTTTTTT. Amino acids: CASSQGQGGEKLFF.

The chain combines TRBV7-2 with TRBJ2-1, with 7 bases matching TRBD2. The V gene end was trimmed by 2 bases and the J gene end by 8 bases; junction bases not matched to a gene: 12. CDR3 size: 16 residues. CDR1 and CDR2 (germline): SGHTA, FQGNSA. CDR3 sequence reads: CASSLMTGGTGHEQFF. Here the CDR3 DNA reads TGTGCCAGCAGCTTAATGACCGGGGGGACCGGCCATGAGCAGTTCTTC.

This clone turned up a few times. The CDR3 bases are TGTGCCAGCTCACCACACGGACAATCGAACACTGAAGCTTTCTTT. It is translated as CASSPHGQSNTEAFF. The rearrangement links TRBV18 to TRBJ1-1; perhaps TRBD1 as D (5 bases). In germline, CDR1 is KGHSH, CDR2 LQKENI. This CDR3 is 15 amino acids long. Between the trimmed V and J ends, which lost 1 base and 1 base, there was a span of 10 bases.

The V and J genes are TRBV24-1 and TRBJ2-1, with TRBD1 matching 10 bases. The CDR3 totals 16 residues. Unmatched junction bases numbered 16, after V lost 9 bases and J lost 9 bases. CDR1 and CDR2 (germline): KGHDR, SFDVKD. Written as DNA, the CDR3 is TGTGCCACCGCTCGGACAGGGGGTATAGTCGGTGGTGAGCAGTTCTTC. This codes for CATARTGGIVGGEQFF.

This sequence joins TRBV28 and TRBJ1-4, with D hard to call. Between the trimmed V and J ends, which lost 6 bases and 8 bases, there was a span of 10 bases. The germline V gene has CDR1 MDHEN and CDR2 SYDVKM. This CDR3 comprises 12 residues. The chain's CDR3 is CASRATAEKLFF. CDR3 in DNA: TGTGCCAGCAGAGCGACTGCGGAAAAACTGTTTTTT.

In nucleotides, the CDR3 is TGCGCCAGCAGCTCCCTCCCCGGACTAGCGTCCGATACGCAGTATTTT. Translating gives CASSSLPGLASDTQYF. The chain recombines TRBV5-1 with TRBJ2-3; 9 bases align to TRBD2. CDR1 is SGHRS and CDR2 is YFSETQ in the germline V gene. The length of the CDR3 is 16 residues. V lost 3 bases, J lost 6 bases, and 11 bases stayed unmatched.

V and J are TRBV18 and TRBJ2-2, with TRBD1 identical over 8 bases. Germline CDR1 KGHSH, CDR2 LQKENI. This CDR3 region has 15 residues. J gave up 5 bases and V 2 bases, and 4 bases lay outside the gene matches. The CDR3 nucleotides are TGTGCCAGCTCACCAGTTACAGGGGGAACCGGGGAGCTGTTTTTT. Residues: CASSPVTGGTGELFF.

J is TRBJ2-7 and V is TRBV28; tentative D call: TRBD2 (5 bases). In germline, CDR1 is MDHEN, CDR2 SYDVKM. V was clipped by 10 bases and J by 5 bases, with 21 bases between them. The CDR3 is 14 residues long. The CDR3 spells CATYAGVHRHEQYF. CDR3 DNA sequence: TGTGCCACCTACGCCGGGGTCCACCGCCACGAGCAGTACTTC.

This sequence joins TRBV12-3 or TRBV12-4 and TRBJ1-1; D possibly corresponds to TRBD1 (5 bases). The CDR3 contains 13 residues. V was pared by 7 bases and J by 4 bases, with 13 bases between. The CDR3 DNA sequence: TGTGCCAGCACGCCCCGTAGGGGCACTGAAGCTTTCTTT. Protein product: CASTPRRGTEAFF.

This clone was detected ten times or more. V gene TRBV19 combines with J gene TRBJ1-4, with 9 positions matching TRBD1. The J segment lost 6 bases and the V segment lost 8 bases, leaving 10 bases of the junction unmatched. The germline V gene has CDR1 LNHDA and CDR2 SQIVND (reference sequence). The CDR3 consists of 15 residues. The CDR3 loop is CASLKSGTGYEKLFF. CDR3 bases: TGTGCCAGTTTAAAATCCGGGACAGGGTATGAAAAACTGTTTTTT.